One sample yielded the 9 T cell receptor beta chains listed below, sequenced in a study of T cell repertoires in cytomegalovirus infection. TCRdb passed the reads through MiXCR, listing each CDR3 protein once. The data contain about 260,000 distinct CDR3 sequences, roughly 15% of them singletons. Sequenced: PBMCs. The receptors derive from a human donor in good health (CMV status not recorded). Some clones in this sample may be carry-over from other donors' samples.

There are many counts of this clonotype. The V call is TRBV29-1, the J call TRBJ2-1; unclear D gene. Per germline, CDR1 SQVTM and CDR2 ANQGSEA. This CDR3 contains 13 residues. Between the trimmed V and J ends, which lost 4 bases and 4 bases, there was a span of 11 bases. The CDR3 sequence: CSVVAERYNEQFF. The CDR3 DNA follows: TGCAGCGTTGTGGCAGAAAGATACAATGAGCAGTTCTTC.

In its sample, this clonotype was seen a few times. The chain combines TRBV19 with TRBJ2-6; possible D gene TRBD2, 5 bases. The CDR3 length is 15 residues. Germline V gene data show CDR1 as LNHDA and CDR2 as SQIVND (reference sequence). V was clipped by 3 bases and J by 1 base, with 7 bases between them. The CDR3 DNA sequence: TGTGCCAGTAGTATTTCGGGATCTGGGGCCAACGTCCTGACTTTC. Translated: CASSISGSGANVLTF.

This clonotype has just a few counts. The chain joins TRBV5-4 to TRBJ2-2, with a possible D match to TRBD2 (6 bases). CDR3 length: 15 residues. Between the trimmed V and J ends, which lost 0 bases and 4 bases, there was a span of 10 bases. Per germline, CDR1 SGHNT and CDR2 YYREEE (reference sequence). DNA for the CDR3: TGTGCCAGCAGCTTGGCCTTGGGGGGCACCGGGGAGCTGTTTTTT. Translating gives CASSLALGGTGELFF.

A remark on this clonotype: A read error may account for a junction end that differs from germline. The chain is built from TRBV19 and TRBJ2-2, with D maybe TRBD1 (6 bases). The CDR3 covers 16 residues. Germline lookup yields CDR1 LNHDA and CDR2 SQIVND (reference sequence). The CDR3: CVSKGTPLTNTGELFF. The CDR3 bases are TGTGTCAGTAAGGGGACACCCTTGACGAACACCGGGGAGCTGTTTTTT.

The chain recombines TRBV24-1 with TRBJ2-1, with D possibly being TRBD1 (6 bases). The CDR3 spans 13 residues. Looked up from germline, CDR1 is KGHDR and CDR2 is SFDVKD. V lost 9 bases to trimming and J lost 4 bases, with 12 bases between them. CDR3 bases: TGTGCCACCTCTGGGACACTATACAATGAGCAGTTCTTC. This codes for CATSGTLYNEQFF.

The rearrangement uses TRBV10-3 and TRBJ2-1; TRBD2 matches at 10 bases. With V trimmed by 5 bases and J by 8 bases, 6 bases remained unmatched. The CDR3 loop spans 14 amino acids. The germline gives CDR1 ENHRY, CDR2 SYGVKD. The CDR3 DNA sequence: TGTGCCATCAGTCCGGGACTAGCGAGCGATGAGCAGTTCTTC. It yields the protein CAISPGLASDEQFF.

This clonotype showed up many times. The V call is TRBV28, the J call TRBJ2-1; D is possibly TRBD1 (6 bases). V was pared by 2 bases and J by 3 bases, with 8 bases between. CDR1 and CDR2 from the germline V gene are MDHEN and SYDVKM. The CDR3 sequence is 14 residues long. The CDR3 loop is CASSLGGYYNEQFF. CDR3 nucleotides: TGTGCCAGCAGTTTAGGGGGCTACTACAATGAGCAGTTCTTC.

This clonotype was found many times. The chain is built from TRBV7-2 and TRBJ2-7; 7 positions match TRBD2. The CDR3 is 15 residues long. Germline values: CDR1 SGHTA, CDR2 FQGNSA. Trimming cost V 5 bases and J 3 bases; bases outside gene matches: 10. CDR3 region: CASSRTSAPDYEQYF. DNA of the CDR3: TGTGCCAGCAGCCGTACTAGCGCACCAGACTACGAGCAGTACTTC.

This sequence joins TRBV7-2 and TRBJ2-7, with 8 bases that match TRBD1. The CDR3 runs to 12 residues. Trimming at V came to 4 bases and at J to 6 bases, leaving 2 bases not matched to a gene. Germline lookup yields CDR1 SGHTA and CDR2 FQGNSA. The CDR3 region is CASSSGGPEQYF. The CDR3 bases are TGTGCCAGCAGCTCAGGGGGCCCCGAGCAGTACTTC.